Shown below are 21 T cell receptor beta chains from a single sample sequenced in a study of OX40 agonist ivuxolimab in advanced cancers. Sequencing was performed with immunoSEQ multiplex PCR; in TCRdb, only in-frame clones are kept and a portion is missing. Of tens of thousands of clones listed, about four fifths are singletons. The sample consisted of CD4+ or CD8+ T cells sorted from blood, taken in a trial of the OX40 agonist ivuxolimab. The receptors derive from an adult with an advanced solid tumor such as melanoma, head and neck, liver or kidney cancer.

Only a few counts were recorded for this clone. The gene calls are TRBV19 and TRBJ1-2, with D maybe TRBD1 (5 bases). Trimming stripped 9 bases from V and 7 bases from J, with 18 bases between. This CDR3 has 13 amino acids. Germline-derived CDR1 and CDR2 are LNHDA and SQIVND (reference sequence). CDR3 nucleotide sequence: TGTGCCAGCCGGCCGGGGGGAGGTGGTGGCTACACCTTC. Protein sequence: CASRPGGGGGYTF.

The rearrangement joins TRBV29-1 to TRBJ2-7; tentatively, D is TRBD2 (5 bases). Between the trimmed V and J ends, which lost 3 bases and 7 bases, there was a span of 19 bases. Germline CDR1 is SQVTM and CDR2 is ANQGSEA. The CDR3 covers 14 residues. CDR3 sequence: CSVDGGARTGEQYF. The CDR3 region has the DNA TGCAGCGTTGATGGTGGCGCCCGAACGGGGGAGCAGTACTTC.

This clone occurred many times. The junction departs from germline at one end; a sequencing error may be responsible. This rearrangement joins TRBV2 to TRBJ1-4; possibly TRBD1 for D (6 bases). The CDR3 loop spans 15 amino acids. Germline CDR1 reads SNHLY; CDR2 reads FYNNEI. In nucleotides, the CDR3 is TGTGCCAGCAGTCAAGCGGGGGCATCTAATGAAAAACTGTTTTTT. It translates to CASSQAGASNEKLFF.

The chain recombines TRBV6-1 with TRBJ2-7; D call uncertain. Germline V lookup: CDR1 MNHNS, CDR2 SASEGT. Trimming removed 2 bases at V and 7 bases at J, with 9 bases between. The CDR3 runs 12 residues. The CDR3: CASSEPSWEQYF. In nucleotides, the CDR3 is TGTGCCAGCAGTGAACCCTCTTGGGAGCAGTACTTC.

There are a few counts of this clone. The chain joins TRBV11-2 to TRBJ2-2; no definite D call. The germline CDR1 and CDR2 sequences are SGHAT and FQNNGV. The CDR3 spans 13 residues. Trimming took off 3 bases at V and 8 bases at J, with 10 bases between the two ends. CDR3 nucleotides: TGTGCCAGCAGCTTGGCCCCGCAGGGGGAGCTGTTTTTT. Encoded protein: CASSLAPQGELFF.

The CDR3 spells CASSFGLAGDTDTQYF. The CDR3 coding sequence is TGTGCCAGCAGCTTCGGATTGGCGGGGGACACAGATACGCAGTATTTT. V is TRBV7-9 and J is TRBJ2-3; the match to TRBD2 covers 7 bases. This CDR3 has 16 amino acids. Germline V lookup: CDR1 SEHNR, CDR2 FQNEAQ (reference sequence). V was clipped by 3 bases and J by 2 bases; unmatched bases: 8.

The chain recombines TRBV5-1 with TRBJ2-5; 11 bases are shared with TRBD1. Germline assignment: CDR1 SGHRS and CDR2 YFSETQ. The CDR3 totals 16 residues. Trimming took 0 bases from V and 7 from J; bases not matched to a gene: 8. CDR3 sequence (DNA): TGCGCCAGCAGCTTGGTCCCGGGACAGGGGGGCGGGACCCAGTACTTC. Protein sequence: CASSLVPGQGGGTQYF.

The V and J genes are TRBV28 and TRBJ1-1, with TRBD1 identical over 7 bases. There are 14 residues in the CDR3. Germline CDR1 and CDR2: MDHEN and SYDVKM. The trim removed 7 bases at V and 4 bases at J, leaving 9 bases unmatched. CDR3 DNA sequence: TGTGCCAGCAAGGGGGCGGGAGTTAGCACTGAAGCTTTCTTT. Translated, it gives CASKGAGVSTEAFF.

The J gene is TRBJ1-1, the V gene TRBV10-2; D is ambiguous. In germline, CDR1 is WSHSY, CDR2 SAAADI. Trimming removed 0 bases from V and 12 bases from J, with 11 bases in between. CDR3 length: 12 amino acids. CDR3 DNA: TGCGCCAGCAGTGAGTCGACTATACATTCTTTCTTT. It translates to CASSESTIHSFF.

The chain recombines TRBV5-1 with TRBJ2-3; D remains ambiguous. V was pared by 2 bases and J by 4 bases, with 8 bases between. Per germline, CDR1 SGHRS and CDR2 YFSETQ. This CDR3 comprises 13 residues. The CDR3 nucleotides are TGCGCCAGCAGCTTAGGTGGGTCAGATACGCAGTATTTT. Residues: CASSLGGSDTQYF.

This chain links TRBV5-4 with TRBJ2-2; perhaps D is TRBD1 or TRBD2 (6 bases each). This CDR3 comprises 15 residues. With 2 bases removed from V and 6 bases from J, the gap between germline ends came to 14 bases. Germline CDR1 SGHNT, CDR2 YYREEE (reference sequence). The CDR3 sequence is CASSLYGGIAGELFF. The CDR3 DNA follows: TGTGCCAGCAGCTTATACGGGGGCATAGCCGGGGAGCTGTTTTTT.

The chain has TRBV30 and TRBJ1-6; D ambiguous. The CDR3 contains 15 residues. Trimming cost V 3 bases and J 0 bases, with 9 bases left between them. Germline V gene data show CDR1 as GTSNPN and CDR2 as SVGIG (reference sequence). In nucleotides, the CDR3 is TGTGCCTGGAGGTCTCAGAGCTCCTATAATTCACCCCTCCACTTT. This encodes CAWRSQSSYNSPLHF.

To note about this clone: The identical CDR3 is also encoded by other nucleotide sequences in the sample. This rearrangement joins TRBV5-1 to TRBJ2-7; D is unclear. The CDR3 is 13 residues long. Deletions cut 2 bases from V and 1 base from J, with 7 bases between. Germline V gene sequence: CDR1 SGHRS, CDR2 YFSETQ. In DNA, the CDR3 is TGCGCCAGCAGCTTAGCTGGGTCCTACGAGCAGTACTTC. Protein product: CASSLAGSYEQYF.

This chain joins TRBV7-8 and TRBJ1-3; D gene ambiguous. V was pared by 1 base and J by 0 bases, with 13 bases between. Germline values: CDR1 SGHVS, CDR2 FQNEAQ. This CDR3 spans 17 amino acids. This CDR3 is CASSLVSVRGSGNTIYF. DNA of the CDR3: TGTGCCAGCAGCTTAGTATCTGTCCGCGGCTCTGGAAACACCATATATTTT. The full variable domain, rest sourced from reference TRBV7-8 and TRBJ1-3, is GAGVSQSPRYKVAKRGQDVALRCDPISGHVSLFWYQQALGQGPEFLTYFQNEAQLDKSGLPSDRFFAERPEGSVSTLKIQRTQQEDSAVYLCASSLVSVRGSGNTIYFGEGSWLTVV.

The CDR3 sequence: CASSLSSTGGGGELFF. CDR3 nucleotide sequence: TGCGCCAGCAGCCTATCGTCCACAGGGGGCGGCGGGGAGCTGTTTTTT. The chain is built from TRBV5-1 and TRBJ2-2, with 9 bases identical to TRBD1. With V trimmed by 4 bases and J by 7 bases, 11 bases remained unmatched. The CDR3 loop spans 16 amino acids. Germline assignment: CDR1 SGHRS and CDR2 YFSETQ.

The V call is TRBV7-9, the J call TRBJ1-6, with D unresolved. V dropped 9 bases and J dropped 7 bases, with 10 bases sitting between them. Germline V gives CDR1 SEHNR, CDR2 FQNEAQ (reference sequence). CDR3 length: 12 amino acids. CDR3 nucleotides: TGTGCCAGTGCCGTATTCAATTCACCCCTCCACTTT. Protein product: CASAVFNSPLHF.

The gene calls are TRBV27 and TRBJ1-6; 7 bases line up with TRBD1. CDR3 size: 16 residues. Germline assignment: CDR1 MNHEY and CDR2 SMNVEV (reference sequence). V was clipped by 5 bases and J by 4 bases; unmatched bases: 8. CDR3 in DNA: TGTGCCAGCAGTCCCATTGGCAGGGGGTATAATTCACCCCTCCACTTT. Translating gives CASSPIGRGYNSPLHF.

J is TRBJ2-5 and V is TRBV7-7; D uncertain. V was cut by 5 bases and J by 3 bases, with 10 bases left in between. This CDR3 region has 13 residues. Per the germline V gene, CDR1 is SSHAT and CDR2 is FNYEAQ (reference sequence). CDR3 amino acids: CASSPQAKETQYF. CDR3 DNA sequence: TGTGCCAGCAGCCCCCAAGCCAAAGAGACCCAGTACTTC.

This sequence joins TRBV10-2 and TRBJ2-7, with D possibly matching TRBD2 (6 bases). Germline V gene lookup returns CDR1 WSHSY and CDR2 SAAADI. The CDR3 is made up of 18 amino acids. V was pared by 0 bases and J by 0 bases, with 18 bases between. The CDR3 nucleotides read TGCGCCAGCAGTGAGTCGACCAATAGGAGGGGATTCTCCTACGAGCAGTACTTC. Its translation is CASSESTNRRGFSYEQYF.

The genes are TRBV2 and TRBJ2-4; 7 nucleotides align to TRBD1. J gave up 6 bases and V 3 bases, and 5 bases lay outside the gene matches. This CDR3 is built from 14 residues. Germline V gene sequence: CDR1 SNHLY, CDR2 FYNNEI. The CDR3 loop is CASSDRQGTNIQYF. The CDR3 DNA reads TGTGCCAGCAGTGATAGACAGGGAACAAACATTCAGTACTTC.

The chain combines TRBV11-2 with TRBJ1-2; 7 bases line up with TRBD1. This CDR3 has 16 amino acids. From germline, CDR1 is SGHAT and CDR2 FQNNGV. The ends lost 5 bases at V and 4 bases at J; junction bases unmatched: 13. The CDR3 bases are TGTGCCAGCAGCGCCGGCCGATTCCAGGGGGTCTATGGCTACACCTTC. Translating it yields CASSAGRFQGVYGYTF.